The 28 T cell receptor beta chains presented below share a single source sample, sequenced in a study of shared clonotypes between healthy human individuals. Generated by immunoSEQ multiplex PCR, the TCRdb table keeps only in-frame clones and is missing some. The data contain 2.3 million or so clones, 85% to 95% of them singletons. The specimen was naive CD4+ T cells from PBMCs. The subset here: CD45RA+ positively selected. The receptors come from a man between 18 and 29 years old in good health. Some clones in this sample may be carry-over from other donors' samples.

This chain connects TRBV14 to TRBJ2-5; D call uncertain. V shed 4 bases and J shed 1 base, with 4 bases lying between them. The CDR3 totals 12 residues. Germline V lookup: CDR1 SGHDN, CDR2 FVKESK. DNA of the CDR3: TGTGCCAGCAGCCTAGTCCAAGAGACCCAGTACTTC. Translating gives CASSLVQETQYF.

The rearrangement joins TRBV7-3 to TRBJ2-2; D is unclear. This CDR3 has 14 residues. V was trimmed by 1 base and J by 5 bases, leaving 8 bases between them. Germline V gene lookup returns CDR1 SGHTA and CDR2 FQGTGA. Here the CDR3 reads CASSLSKDTGELFF. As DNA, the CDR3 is TGTGCCAGCAGCTTAAGTAAGGATACCGGGGAGCTGTTTTTT.

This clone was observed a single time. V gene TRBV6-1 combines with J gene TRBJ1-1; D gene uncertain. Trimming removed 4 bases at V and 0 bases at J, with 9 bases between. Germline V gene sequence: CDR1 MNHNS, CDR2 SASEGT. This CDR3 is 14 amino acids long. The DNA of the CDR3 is TGTGCCAGCAGTGCGCAGGTTGTGAACACTGAAGCTTTCTTT. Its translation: CASSAQVVNTEAFF.

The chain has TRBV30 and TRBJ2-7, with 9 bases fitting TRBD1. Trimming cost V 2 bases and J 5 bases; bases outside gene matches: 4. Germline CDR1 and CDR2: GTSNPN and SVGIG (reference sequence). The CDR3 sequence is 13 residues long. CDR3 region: CAWSSRQGDEQYF. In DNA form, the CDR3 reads TGTGCCTGGAGTTCGAGACAGGGGGACGAGCAGTACTTC.

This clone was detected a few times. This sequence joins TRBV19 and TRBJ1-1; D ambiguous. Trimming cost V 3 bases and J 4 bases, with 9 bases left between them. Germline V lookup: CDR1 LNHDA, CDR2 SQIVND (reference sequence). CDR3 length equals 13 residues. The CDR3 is CASSMVLGTEAFF. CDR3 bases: TGTGCCAGTAGTATGGTCCTGGGCACTGAAGCTTTCTTT. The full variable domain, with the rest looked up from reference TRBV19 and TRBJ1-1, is DGGITQSPKYLFRKEGQNVTLSCEQNLNHDAMYWYRQDPGQGLRLIYYSQIVNDFQKGDIAEGYSVSREKKESFPLTVTSAQKNPTAFYLCASSMVLGTEAFFGQGTRLTVV.

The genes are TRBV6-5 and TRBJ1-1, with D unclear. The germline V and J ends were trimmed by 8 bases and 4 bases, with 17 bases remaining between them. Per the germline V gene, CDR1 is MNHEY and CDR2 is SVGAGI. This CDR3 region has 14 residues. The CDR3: CASSRSLGRTEAFF. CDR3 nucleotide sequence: TGTGCCAGCTCAAGGTCCCTCGGCCGCACTGAAGCTTTCTTT.

Here the CDR3 reads CASSLSAGGLNTEAFF. CDR3 DNA sequence: TGCGCCAGCAGCTTGTCGGCAGGGGGATTAAACACTGAAGCTTTCTTT. This chain joins TRBV5-1 and TRBJ1-1; 7 bases agree with TRBD1. Looked up from germline, CDR1 is SGHRS and CDR2 is YFSETQ. J gave up 2 bases and V 1 base, and 8 bases lay outside the gene matches. The CDR3 consists of 16 residues.

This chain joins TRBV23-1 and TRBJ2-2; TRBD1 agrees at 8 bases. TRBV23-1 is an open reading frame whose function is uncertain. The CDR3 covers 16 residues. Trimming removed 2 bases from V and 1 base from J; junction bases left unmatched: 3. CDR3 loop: CASSQGQGKNTGELFF. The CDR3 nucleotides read TGCGCCAGCAGTCAAGGACAGGGAAAGAACACCGGGGAGCTGTTTTTT.

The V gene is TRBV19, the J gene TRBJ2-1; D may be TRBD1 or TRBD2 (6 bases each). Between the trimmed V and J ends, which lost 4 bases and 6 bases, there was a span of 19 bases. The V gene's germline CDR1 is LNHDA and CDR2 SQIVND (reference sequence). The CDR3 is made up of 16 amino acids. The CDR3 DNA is TGTGCCAGTAGTACCCTCGGCAGGAGGGGGTCCAATGAGCAGTTCTTC. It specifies CASSTLGRRGSNEQFF.

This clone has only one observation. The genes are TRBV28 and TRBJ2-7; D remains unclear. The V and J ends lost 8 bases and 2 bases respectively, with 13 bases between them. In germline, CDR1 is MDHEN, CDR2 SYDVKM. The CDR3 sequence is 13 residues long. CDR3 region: CASASGPPYEQYF. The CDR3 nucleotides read TGTGCCAGCGCCTCGGGCCCCCCCTACGAGCAGTACTTC. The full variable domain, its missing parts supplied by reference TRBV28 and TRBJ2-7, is DVKVTQSSRYLVKRTGEKVFLECVQDMDHENMFWYRQDPGLGLRLIYFSYDVKMKEKGDIPEGYSVSREKKERFSLILESASTNQTSMYLCASASGPPYEQYFGPGTRLTVT.

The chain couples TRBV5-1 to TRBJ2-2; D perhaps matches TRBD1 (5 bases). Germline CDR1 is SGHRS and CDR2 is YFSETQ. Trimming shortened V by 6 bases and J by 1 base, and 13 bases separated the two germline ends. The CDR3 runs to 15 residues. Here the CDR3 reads CASTRTHENTGELFF. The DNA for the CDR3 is TGCGCCAGCACTCGGACACATGAGAACACCGGGGAGCTGTTTTTT.

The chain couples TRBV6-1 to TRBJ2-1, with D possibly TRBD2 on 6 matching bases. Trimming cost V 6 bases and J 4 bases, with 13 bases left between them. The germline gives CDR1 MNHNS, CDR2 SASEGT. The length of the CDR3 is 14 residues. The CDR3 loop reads CASRGGKRYNEQFF. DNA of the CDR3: TGTGCCAGCAGGGGCGGGAAGCGGTACAATGAGCAGTTCTTC.

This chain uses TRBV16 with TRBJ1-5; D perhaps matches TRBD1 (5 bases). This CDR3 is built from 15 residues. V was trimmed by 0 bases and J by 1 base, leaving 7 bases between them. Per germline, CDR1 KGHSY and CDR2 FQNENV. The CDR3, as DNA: TGTGCCAGCAGCCAATCAGGGGTCAGCAATCAGCCCCAGCATTTT. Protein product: CASSQSGVSNQPQHF.

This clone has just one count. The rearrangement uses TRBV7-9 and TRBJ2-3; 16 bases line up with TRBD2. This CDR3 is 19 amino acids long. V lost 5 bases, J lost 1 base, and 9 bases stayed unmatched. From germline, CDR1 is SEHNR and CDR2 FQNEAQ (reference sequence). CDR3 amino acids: CASSLGTSGRAVGTDTQYF. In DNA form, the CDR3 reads TGTGCCAGCAGCCTAGGGACTAGCGGGAGGGCCGTCGGCACAGATACGCAGTATTTT.

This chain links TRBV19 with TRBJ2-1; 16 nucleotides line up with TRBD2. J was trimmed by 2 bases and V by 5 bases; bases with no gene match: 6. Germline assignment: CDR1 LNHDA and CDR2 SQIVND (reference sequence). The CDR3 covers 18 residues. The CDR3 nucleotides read TGTGCCAGTAGTCCGGGACTAGCGGGAGGGAATACCTACAATGAGCAGTTCTTC. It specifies CASSPGLAGGNTYNEQFF.

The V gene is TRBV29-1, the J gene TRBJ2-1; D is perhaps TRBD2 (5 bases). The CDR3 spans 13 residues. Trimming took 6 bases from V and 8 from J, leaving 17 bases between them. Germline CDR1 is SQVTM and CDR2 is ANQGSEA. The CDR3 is CSVLRGPRDEQFF. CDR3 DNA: TGCAGCGTCCTCCGGGGTCCTCGGGATGAGCAGTTCTTC.

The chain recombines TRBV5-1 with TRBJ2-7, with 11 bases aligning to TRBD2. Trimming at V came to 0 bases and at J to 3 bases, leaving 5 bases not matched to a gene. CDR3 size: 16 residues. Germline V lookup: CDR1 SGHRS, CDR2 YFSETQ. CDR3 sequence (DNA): TGCGCCAGCAGCTTGGAAGGCCTAGCGGGAGGCTACGAGCAGTACTTC. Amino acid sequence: CASSLEGLAGGYEQYF.

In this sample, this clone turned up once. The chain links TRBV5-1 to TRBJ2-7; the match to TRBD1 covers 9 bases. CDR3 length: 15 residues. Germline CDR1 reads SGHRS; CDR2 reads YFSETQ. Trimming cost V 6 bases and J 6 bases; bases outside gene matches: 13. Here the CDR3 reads CASNLLGQGGVEQYF. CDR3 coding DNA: TGCGCCAGCAATTTGTTGGGACAGGGAGGAGTCGAGCAGTACTTC.

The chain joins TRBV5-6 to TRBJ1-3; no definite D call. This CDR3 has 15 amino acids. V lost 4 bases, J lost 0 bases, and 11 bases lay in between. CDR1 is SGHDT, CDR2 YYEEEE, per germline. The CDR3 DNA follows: TGTGCCAGCAGCCCCCGACGGCGCTCTGGAAACACCATATATTTT. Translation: CASSPRRRSGNTIYF.

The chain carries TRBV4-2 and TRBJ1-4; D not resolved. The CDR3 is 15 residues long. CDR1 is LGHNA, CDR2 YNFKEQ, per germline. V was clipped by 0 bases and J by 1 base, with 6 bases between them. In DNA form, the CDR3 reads TGTGCCAGCAGCCAAGAGGGGAGAACTAATGAAAAACTGTTTTTT. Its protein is CASSQEGRTNEKLFF.

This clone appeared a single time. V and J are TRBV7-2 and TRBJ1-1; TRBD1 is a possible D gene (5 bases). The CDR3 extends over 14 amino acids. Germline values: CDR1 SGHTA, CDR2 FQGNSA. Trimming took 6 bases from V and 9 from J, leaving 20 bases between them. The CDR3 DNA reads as TGTGCCAGCAGTTATACGGGAGGGGCAGGGCAAGCTTTCTTT. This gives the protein CASSYTGGAGQAFF.

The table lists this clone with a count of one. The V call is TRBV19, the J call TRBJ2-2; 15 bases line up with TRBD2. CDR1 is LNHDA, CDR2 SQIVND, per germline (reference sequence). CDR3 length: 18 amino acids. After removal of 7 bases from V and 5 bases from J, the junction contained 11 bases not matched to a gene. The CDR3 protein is CASTHGLAGGPGTGELFF. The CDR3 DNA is TGTGCCAGTACCCACGGACTAGCGGGAGGGCCGGGAACCGGGGAGCTGTTTTTT. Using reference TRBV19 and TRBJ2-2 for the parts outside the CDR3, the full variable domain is DGGITQSPKYLFRKEGQNVTLSCEQNLNHDAMYWYRQDPGQGLRLIYYSQIVNDFQKGDIAEGYSVSREKKESFPLTVTSAQKNPTAFYLCASTHGLAGGPGTGELFFGEGSRLTVL.

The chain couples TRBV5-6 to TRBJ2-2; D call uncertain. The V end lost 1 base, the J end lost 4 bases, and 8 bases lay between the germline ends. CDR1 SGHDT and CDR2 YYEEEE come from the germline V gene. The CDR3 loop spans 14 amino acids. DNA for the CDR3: TGTGCCAGCAGCTTGCTCGGCGTCACCGGGGAGCTGTTTTTT. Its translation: CASSLLGVTGELFF. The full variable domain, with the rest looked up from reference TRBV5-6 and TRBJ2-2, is DAGVTQSPTHLIKTRGQQVTLRCSPKSGHDTVSWYQQALGQGPQFIFQYYEEEERQRGNFPDRFSGHQFPNYSSELNVNALLLGDSALYLCASSLLGVTGELFFGEGSRLTVL.

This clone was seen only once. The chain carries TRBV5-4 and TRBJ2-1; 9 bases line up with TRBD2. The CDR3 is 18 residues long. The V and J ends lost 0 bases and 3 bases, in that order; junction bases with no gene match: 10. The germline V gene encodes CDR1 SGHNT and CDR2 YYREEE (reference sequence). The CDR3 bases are TGTGCCAGCAGCTTGGCCAATACCGCGACTAGCGGCTACAATGAGCAGTTCTTC. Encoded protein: CASSLANTATSGYNEQFF.

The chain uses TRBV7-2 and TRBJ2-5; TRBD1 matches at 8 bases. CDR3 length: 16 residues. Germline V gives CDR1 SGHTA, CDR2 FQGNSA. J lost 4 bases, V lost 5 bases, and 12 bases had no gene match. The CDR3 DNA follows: TGTGCCAGCAGCACTACGACAGGGGCCCAGGGAGAGACCCAGTACTTC. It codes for CASSTTTGAQGETQYF.

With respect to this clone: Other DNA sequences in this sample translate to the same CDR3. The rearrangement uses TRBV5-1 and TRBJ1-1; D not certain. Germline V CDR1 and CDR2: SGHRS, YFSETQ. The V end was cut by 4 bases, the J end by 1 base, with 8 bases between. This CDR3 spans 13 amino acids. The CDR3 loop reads CASSETGNTEAFF. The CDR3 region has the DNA TGCGCCAGCAGCGAAACGGGGAACACTGAAGCTTTCTTT.

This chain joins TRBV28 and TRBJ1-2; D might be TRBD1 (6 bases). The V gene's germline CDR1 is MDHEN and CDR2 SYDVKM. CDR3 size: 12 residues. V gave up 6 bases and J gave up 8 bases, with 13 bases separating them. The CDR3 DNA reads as TGTGCCAGCAGCATAATACAGGGAGGCTACACCTTC. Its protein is CASSIIQGGYTF.

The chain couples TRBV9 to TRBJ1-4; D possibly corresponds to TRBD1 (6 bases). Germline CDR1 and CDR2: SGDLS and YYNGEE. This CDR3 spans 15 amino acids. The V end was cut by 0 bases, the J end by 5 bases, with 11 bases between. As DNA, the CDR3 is TGTGCCAGCAGCGTAGAGGACAGAGCAAATGAAAAACTGTTTTTT. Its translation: CASSVEDRANEKLFF.